The rows below give T cell receptor beta chains drawn from one sample of a study of shared clonotypes between healthy human individuals. Repertoires were generated with immunoSEQ multiplex PCR, while TCRdb's copy carries only in-frame clones and drops some. This sample yields some 2.1 million clones, of which about 93% are seen a single time; more than 1.5% belongs to the top ten. The sample taken for sequencing was naive CD8+ T cells from PBMCs. These receptors were taken from a man between 18 and 35 years old in good health. Some clones in this sample may be carry-over from other donors' samples. Both conserved end residues are part of each CDR3. D genes are given only for firm matches. Clone sizes are given selectively: once, few, many, or a class where the clone is expanded.

clone_size d_call j_call v_call cdr3_nt cdr3_aa
NA TRBD1 TRBJ1-2 TRBV6-1 TGTGCCAGCAGTGAGGACAGGGGAGTGAGCTATGGCTACACCTTC CASSEDRGVSYGYTF
NA TRBD2 TRBJ2-1 TRBV4-3 TGCGCCAGCAGCTGGGGGAGGGCCGGGTATGAGCAGTTCTTC CASSWGRAGYEQFF
NA TRBD2 TRBJ2-1 TRBV9 TGTGCCAGCAGCCACTCTGGGACTAGCGTCAATGAGCAGTTCTTC CASSHSGTSVNEQFF
NA TRBD1 TRBJ2-7 TRBV6-5 TGTGCCAGCAGTTACACGACAGGGGGCGAGCAGTACTTC CASSYTTGGEQYF
few NA TRBJ2-7 TRBV4-2 TGTGCCAGCAGCCAAGAACCCCGACAGCCACTTGAGCAGTACTTC CASSQEPRQPLEQYF
NA NA TRBJ2-7 TRBV28 TGTGCCAGCACCCATTACTCGGGGGCGGGCGAGCAGTACTTC CASTHYSGAGEQYF
NA NA TRBJ1-2 TRBV29-1 TGCAGCGCTCTGCCCGGGACTGAGAATGGCTACACCTTC CSALPGTENGYTF
NA NA TRBJ2-7 TRBV6-6 TGTGCCAGCCTCCCTTCCGGTACCCCCTACGAGCAGTACTTC CASLPSGTPYEQYF
NA NA TRBJ2-6 TRBV21-1 TGTGCCAGCAGCGAAGAAGAACAGGTTCTCTCTGGGGCCAACGTCCTGACTTTC CASSEEEQVLSGANVLTF
NA NA TRBJ1-1 TRBV6-5 TGTGCCACCATGGAAAGATGGAACACTGAAGCTTTCTTT CATMERWNTEAFF
NA NA TRBJ1-2 TRBV7-9 TGTGCCAGCAGCTTAGCGGCAGCGTTTAACCATGGCTACACCTTC CASSLAAAFNHGYTF
NA TRBD2 TRBJ2-1 TRBV29-1 TGCAGCGTAGAGGGGGTTAGCGGGGCCCCCTCCTACAATGAGCAGTTCTTC CSVEGVSGAPSYNEQFF
NA NA TRBJ1-1 TRBV6-5 TGTGCCAGCAGTTACGGGAGGGTTTTGAACACTGAAGCTTTCTTT CASSYGRVLNTEAFF
once TRBD1 TRBJ2-7 TRBV19 TGTGCCAGTAGTGTCGGGACAGGAGCGGCTAACGAGCAGTACTTC CASSVGTGAANEQYF
NA NA TRBJ2-5 TRBV7-8 TGTGCCAGCAGCTTAGCCAGGCGAGAGACCCAGTACTTC CASSLARRETQYF
NA TRBD1 TRBJ2-7 TRBV19 TGTGCCAGTAGGGCAGGGGGCGAGGTCGAGCAGTACTTC CASRAGGEVEQYF
NA TRBD2 TRBJ2-7 TRBV13 TGTGCCAGCAGCCGACTAGCGAGCTCCTACGAGCAGTACTTC CASSRLASSYEQYF
NA NA TRBJ2-2 TRBV25-1 TGTGCCAGCCATGCGTCTACAGCGAACACCGGGGAGCTGTTTTTT CASHASTANTGELFF
NA TRBD1 TRBJ2-2 TRBV9 TGTGCCAGCAGTGATAACAGGGGATACTCGAACACCGGGGAGCTGTTTTTT CASSDNRGYSNTGELFF
once NA TRBJ2-2 TRBV28 TGTGCCAGCAGTCTGTCCGTCGGGGCCGGGTGGACCGGGGAGCTGTTTTTT CASSLSVGAGWTGELFF
NA NA TRBJ2-6 TRBV5-4 TGTGCCAGCAGCTTTGGGTACTCTGGGGCCAACGTCCTGACTTTC CASSFGYSGANVLTF
few NA TRBJ2-5 TRBV27 TGTGCCAGCAGTCGGGGGGAGACCCAGTACTTC CASSRGETQYF
NA NA TRBJ2-2 TRBV14 TGTGCCAGCAGCCCGGGACCGGGGCGAGTATACACCGGGGAGCTGTTTTTT CASSPGPGRVYTGELFF
once NA TRBJ1-3 TRBV18 TGTGCCAGCTCACCGTCCAGAGTGGAAAACACCATATATTTT CASSPSRVENTIYF
NA TRBD1 TRBJ1-2 TRBV2 TGTGCCAGCAGTGATGGACAGGGGGTATGGGGCTACACCTTC CASSDGQGVWGYTF
NA NA TRBJ1-2 TRBV10-2 TGCGCCAGCAGGACCCGACAGTACCCCTATGGCTACACCTTC CASRTRQYPYGYTF
NA TRBD2 TRBJ2-7 TRBV5-1 TGCGCCAGCAGCTTGGAAGGAGTATGGAGCGGGAGTATCGACGAGCAGTACTTC CASSLEGVWSGSIDEQYF
NA TRBD1 TRBJ2-3 TRBV11-2 TGTGCCAGCAGCGGAAGGACAGGGAACACAGATACGCAGTATTTT CASSGRTGNTDTQYF
NA NA TRBJ2-1 TRBV2 TGTGCCAGCTCAGAGAGGGTTTACGAGCAGTTCTTC CASSERVYEQFF
NA NA TRBJ1-2 TRBV11-2 TGTGCCAGCAGCTTAGGGGCAGGGATGGTCTATGGCTACACCTTC CASSLGAGMVYGYTF
NA TRBD1 TRBJ2-7 TRBV27 TGTGCCAGCAGCCTAAATCCGGGACAGGGGTATCCCGAGCAGTACTTC CASSLNPGQGYPEQYF
NA NA TRBJ2-1 TRBV9 TGTGCCAGCAGCTTCTCAGATACAGGGTCGGGGCATGAGCAGTTCTTC CASSFSDTGSGHEQFF
NA NA TRBJ1-1 TRBV11-2 TGTGCCAGCAGCTTAGCGGCCGGGAACACTGAAGCTTTCTTT CASSLAAGNTEAFF